This TCR beta chain was recovered during a study of response to subunit inactivated influenza vaccine. Study-level results: The authors suggested that few new T cells are recruited per seasonal influenza vaccination.

The CDR3 is 14 amino acids. Trimming shortened V by 7 bases and J by 4 bases, and 14 bases separated the two germline ends. Per germline, CDR1 MDHEN and CDR2 SYDVKM. This clonotype was recorded a few times. Its antigen is unidentified. Using its own MiXCR run on the RT-PCR reads, TCRdb lists one record per CDR3 protein. Altogether approximately 500,000 distinct CDR3 sequences are present, approximately 13% being singletons, with the ten largest covering 13%. The rearrangement links TRBV28 to TRBJ2-1; no clear D. Sample: PBMCs from blood, taken about 40 days after vaccination. The sequence was obtained from a man between 45 and 60 years old who received an inactivated influenza vaccine. The CDR3, as DNA: TGTGCCAGCACCCCCCCGGGTTTATACAATGAGCAGTTCTTC. As protein: CASTPPGLYNEQFF.